One and the same sample provided the 28 T cell receptor beta chains below, sequenced in a study of OX40 agonist ivuxolimab in advanced cancers. Assay used: immunoSEQ multiplex PCR; TCRdb lists only in-frame clones, some missing. The table records 55,000 to 60,000 clones, approximately 88% of them present only once. The sequencing here drew on CD4+ or CD8+ T cells sorted from blood, taken in a trial of the OX40 agonist ivuxolimab. Receptor source: an adult with an advanced solid tumor such as melanoma, head and neck, liver or kidney cancer.

The chain recombines TRBV30 with TRBJ1-4; no firm D call. CDR3 length equals 14 residues. Trimming shortened V by 0 bases and J by 6 bases, and 11 bases separated the two germline ends. CDR1 GTSNPN and CDR2 SVGIG come from the germline V gene (reference sequence). The CDR3 spells CAWSVHSGYEKLFF. The CDR3 nucleotides are TGTGCCTGGAGTGTACATTCGGGGTATGAAAAACTGTTTTTT.

This clone is a singleton in its sample. V and J are TRBV28 and TRBJ1-5; D not certain. V gave up 5 bases and J gave up 4 bases, with 15 bases separating them. The germline V gene encodes CDR1 MDHEN and CDR2 SYDVKM. CDR3 size: 15 residues. CDR3 sequence: CASSPGGVRNQPQHF. The CDR3 nucleotides read TGTGCCAGCAGTCCAGGCGGGGTGCGGAATCAGCCCCAGCATTTT.

The chain is built from TRBV6-5 and TRBJ1-1; 7 bases fit TRBD1. The CDR3 covers 13 residues. J lost 8 bases, V lost 5 bases, and 8 bases had no gene match. Germline values: CDR1 MNHEY, CDR2 SVGAGI. The CDR3 DNA sequence: TGTGCCAGCAGTAGCCCGGGACAGTTCGAAGCTTTCTTT. Its protein is CASSSPGQFEAFF.

This chain uses TRBV20-1 with TRBJ2-7, with D possibly TRBD2 on 6 matching bases. From germline, CDR1 is DFQATT and CDR2 SNEGSKA (reference sequence). The V and J ends lost 5 bases and 3 bases respectively, with 8 bases between them. This CDR3 comprises 11 residues. CDR3 residues: CSAWRGYEQYF. The DNA for the CDR3 is TGCAGTGCTTGGAGGGGCTACGAGCAGTACTTC.

The chain carries TRBV5-1 and TRBJ2-3; D possibly matches TRBD1 or TRBD2 (5 bases each). V gave up 4 bases and J gave up 4 bases, with 19 bases separating them. The length of the CDR3 is 16 residues. The germline V gene has CDR1 SGHRS and CDR2 YFSETQ. The chain's CDR3 is CASSRGGAEFPDTQYF. The CDR3 DNA reads as TGCGCCAGCAGCCGGGGCGGTGCGGAGTTCCCAGATACGCAGTATTTT.

This chain uses TRBV4-1 with TRBJ2-3; 10 bases align to TRBD1. Germline CDR1 and CDR2: MGHRA and YSYEKL. Germline trimming cut 8 bases from V and 10 bases from J; bases unmatched to any gene: 15. CDR3 size: 15 residues. The CDR3 reads CASGSMTGGASPQYF. The CDR3 nucleotides are TGCGCCAGCGGCTCTATGACAGGGGGCGCTTCGCCGCAGTATTTT.

By sample share, this clone is medium-sized. V usage is TRBV27 and J usage is TRBJ2-7; D assignment may be TRBD1 or TRBD2 (5 bases each). Deletions cut 7 bases from V and 1 base from J, with 23 bases between. The CDR3 covers 17 residues. The germline CDR1 and CDR2 sequences are MNHEY and SMNVEV (reference sequence). In nucleotides, the CDR3 is TGTGCCAGCAAAAAGAGTCCGTACCGGGACCAGTCCTACGAGCAGTACTTC. This translates into CASKKSPYRDQSYEQYF.

The rearrangement uses TRBV15 and TRBJ2-1; D ambiguous. V lost 4 bases and J 6 bases, leaving 16 bases between the germline ends. From germline, CDR1 is LNHNV and CDR2 YYDKDF (reference sequence). This CDR3 spans 15 amino acids. The CDR3 region has the DNA TGTGCCACCAGCAAAAACTATGATTGGGCCAATGAGCAGTTCTTC. Encoded protein: CATSKNYDWANEQFF.

This rearrangement joins TRBV18 to TRBJ2-1, with D unclear. Trimming shortened V by 0 bases and J by 6 bases, and 12 bases separated the two germline ends. The CDR3 has 15 residues. Germline V gene lookup returns CDR1 KGHSH and CDR2 LQKENI. In nucleotides, the CDR3 is TGTGCCAGCTCACCACCCCTAGGGTTCGTCAATGAGCAGTTCTTC. Its protein is CASSPPLGFVNEQFF.

The gene calls are TRBV4-2 and TRBJ1-3, with D maybe TRBD1 (6 bases). Trimming removed 1 base at V and 1 base at J, with 11 bases between. This CDR3 comprises 16 residues. The germline CDR1 and CDR2 sequences are LGHNA and YNFKEQ. The CDR3 sequence: CASSQATGASGNTIYF. In DNA form, the CDR3 reads TGTGCCAGCAGCCAAGCGACAGGAGCTTCTGGAAACACCATATATTTT.

V usage is TRBV7-9 and J usage is TRBJ2-5, with 8 bases matching TRBD1. V was pared by 2 bases and J by 0 bases, with 11 bases of the junction left unmatched. This CDR3 comprises 18 residues. The germline V gene encodes CDR1 SEHNR and CDR2 FQNEAQ (reference sequence). CDR3 DNA: TGTGCCAGCAGCTTATACGAATGGACAGGGAAGTACCAAGAGACCCAGTACTTC. It codes for CASSLYEWTGKYQETQYF.

The V and J genes are TRBV5-1 and TRBJ2-2, with no clear D. With 1 base removed from V and 1 base from J, the gap between germline ends came to 2 bases. Germline assignment: CDR1 SGHRS and CDR2 YFSETQ. The CDR3 extends over 13 amino acids. The CDR3 nucleotides read TGCGCCAGCAGCTTGATGAACACCGGGGAGCTGTTTTTT. Translation: CASSLMNTGELFF. The variable domain in full, completed from reference TRBV5-1 and TRBJ2-2, reads KAGVTQTPRYLIKTRGQQVTLSCSPISGHRSVSWYQQTPGQGLQFLFEYFSETQRNKGNFPGRFSGRQFSNSRSEMNVSTLELGDSALYLCASSLMNTGELFFGEGSRLTVL.

The CDR3 reads CAISESPGGWTGELFF. In DNA form, the CDR3 reads TGTGCCATCAGTGAGTCGCCTGGGGGCTGGACCGGGGAGCTGTTTTTT. V usage is TRBV10-3 and J usage is TRBJ2-2; D perhaps matches TRBD1 (6 bases). Trimming stripped 0 bases from V and 5 bases from J, with 13 bases between. Germline-derived CDR1 and CDR2 are ENHRY and SYGVKD. The CDR3 loop spans 16 amino acids.

The V and J genes are TRBV7-7 and TRBJ2-5, with D possibly matching TRBD2 (5 bases). The ends were cut back, 7 bases at V and 8 bases at J, with 11 bases in the middle. CDR3 length: 11 amino acids. Germline lookup yields CDR1 SSHAT and CDR2 FNYEAQ (reference sequence). The CDR3 nucleotides read TGTGCCAGCATAAGTTCGGGAACCCAGTACTTC. Amino acids: CASISSGTQYF.

This chain uses TRBV29-1 with TRBJ1-2; TRBD1 matches 8 bases. Trimming removed 6 bases from V and 3 bases from J; junction bases left unmatched: 6. Germline V gene lookup returns CDR1 SQVTM and CDR2 ANQGSEA. The CDR3 contains 13 residues. The CDR3 spells CSVRTGPDYGYTF. CDR3 nucleotide sequence: TGCAGCGTGAGGACAGGGCCTGACTATGGCTACACCTTC.

The table lists this clone with a count of one. The rearrangement links TRBV6-1 to TRBJ1-2; 7 bases line up with TRBD1. With V trimmed by 5 bases and J by 5 bases, 8 bases remained unmatched. The CDR3 consists of 14 residues. Germline-derived CDR1 and CDR2 are MNHNS and SASEGT. The CDR3 DNA sequence: TGTGCCAGCAGTCCCGGACAGGACTTTTATGGCTACACCTTC. The encoded protein is CASSPGQDFYGYTF.

The genes are TRBV28 and TRBJ1-4, with TRBD1 matching over 8 bases. Looked up from germline, CDR1 is MDHEN and CDR2 is SYDVKM. V dropped 8 bases and J dropped 8; count of bases not matched to a gene: 13. The CDR3 length is 15 residues. The CDR3 coding sequence is TGTGCCAGCTTTCCAGGGGGCGGTTCGGACGAAAAACTGTTTTTT. Translation: CASFPGGGSDEKLFF.

The chain links TRBV2 to TRBJ2-3; 12 bases agree with TRBD1. Germline V CDR1 and CDR2: SNHLY, FYNNEI. The trim removed 4 bases at V and 5 bases at J, leaving 13 bases unmatched. The CDR3 runs to 18 residues. For the CDR3, the DNA is TGTGCCAGCAGTGTGATGCCCTCGGGACAGGGGGCTTTAGATACGCAGTATTTT. Translating gives CASSVMPSGQGALDTQYF.

This chain connects TRBV19 to TRBJ1-5; the D is unclear. This CDR3 spans 15 amino acids. With 4 bases removed from V and 2 bases from J, the gap between germline ends came to 12 bases. The germline gives CDR1 LNHDA, CDR2 SQIVND (reference sequence). The DNA of the CDR3 is TGTGCCAGTAGTACTCAGTGGGGAGGCAATCAGCCCCAGCATTTT. This codes for CASSTQWGGNQPQHF. The full variable domain, in which reference TRBV19 and TRBJ1-5 provide the parts outside the CDR3, is DGGITQSPKYLFRKEGQNVTLSCEQNLNHDAMYWYRQDPGQGLRLIYYSQIVNDFQKGDIAEGYSVSREKKESFPLTVTSAQKNPTAFYLCASSTQWGGNQPQHFGDGTRLSIL.

This sequence joins TRBV18 and TRBJ2-2, with no clear D. Germline CDR1 reads KGHSH; CDR2 reads LQKENI. V was cut by 6 bases and J by 0 bases, with 11 bases left in between. The CDR3 is 15 residues long. CDR3 coding DNA: TGTGCCAGCTCCGAGAAAAGCTCGAACACCGGGGAGCTGTTTTTT. Translation gives CASSEKSSNTGELFF.

The CDR3 is CASSSPGQGATGELFF. In DNA, the CDR3 is TGTGCCAGCAGTTCTCCGGGACAGGGGGCCACCGGGGAGCTGTTTTTT. The gene calls are TRBV6-5 and TRBJ2-2; 12 bases are a match to TRBD1. The junction had 4 bases not matched to a gene; V was cut back by 4 bases and J by 4 bases. Germline loops: CDR1 MNHEY, CDR2 SVGAGI. The CDR3 sequence is 16 residues long.

V gene TRBV12-5 combines with J gene TRBJ2-5; TRBD2 aligns across 11 bases. V dropped 1 base and J dropped 4; count of bases not matched to a gene: 2. This CDR3 spans 15 amino acids. Germline CDR1 reads LGHNT; CDR2 reads FRNRAP. The CDR3 is CASGLGTSGRETQYF. In nucleotides, the CDR3 is TGTGCTAGTGGTTTGGGTACTAGCGGGAGAGAGACCCAGTACTTC. Full variable domain (rest looked up from reference TRBV12-5 and TRBJ2-5): DARVTQTPRHKVTEMGQEVTMRCQPILGHNTVFWYRQTMMQGLELLAYFRNRAPLDDSGMPKDRFSAEMPDATLATLKIQPSEPRDSAVYFCASGLGTSGRETQYFGPGTRLLVL.

The gene calls are TRBV5-6 and TRBJ1-5; D not certain. CDR3 length equals 16 residues. V was trimmed by 0 bases and J by 3 bases, leaving 13 bases between them. Germline lookup yields CDR1 SGHDT and CDR2 YYEEEE. CDR3 nucleotide sequence: TGTGCCAGCAGCTTGGGGTTACACAGAAACAATCAGCCCCAGCATTTT. It is translated as CASSLGLHRNNQPQHF.

The chain links TRBV7-2 to TRBJ2-7, with TRBD1 matching 8 bases. CDR3 length: 14 amino acids. V was pared by 5 bases and J by 4 bases, with 7 bases of the junction left unmatched. From germline, CDR1 is SGHTA and CDR2 FQGNSA. Written as DNA, the CDR3 is TGTGCCAGCAGCCCACAGGGGGGCGGTTACGAGCAGTACTTC. Encoded protein: CASSPQGGGYEQYF.

The V and J genes are TRBV6-6 and TRBJ1-5; TRBD1 matches 8 bases. This CDR3 is 15 amino acids long. Looked up from germline, CDR1 is MNHNY and CDR2 is SVGAGI (reference sequence). The V segment lost 1 base and the J segment 6 bases; nucleotides outside the gene matches: 5. The CDR3 DNA sequence: TGTGCCAGCAGTTACTTGGGGACAGGAGCTCAGCCCCAGCATTTT. Its translation: CASSYLGTGAQPQHF.

The V gene is TRBV5-1, the J gene TRBJ2-5; the D gene is possibly TRBD1 (5 bases). CDR3 length equals 16 residues. V shed 0 bases and J shed 4 bases, with 16 bases lying between them. From germline, CDR1 is SGHRS and CDR2 YFSETQ. The CDR3 reads CASSLGSGHDLETQYF. Written as DNA, the CDR3 is TGCGCCAGCAGCTTGGGGTCAGGGCATGATCTAGAGACCCAGTACTTC. The full variable domain, with the rest looked up from reference TRBV5-1 and TRBJ2-5, is KAGVTQTPRYLIKTRGQQVTLSCSPISGHRSVSWYQQTPGQGLQFLFEYFSETQRNKGNFPGRFSGRQFSNSRSEMNVSTLELGDSALYLCASSLGSGHDLETQYFGPGTRLLVL.

This chain connects TRBV29-1 to TRBJ2-7; D possibly corresponds to TRBD1 (5 bases). V was clipped by 2 bases and J by 6 bases, with 14 bases between them. Germline V CDR1 and CDR2: SQVTM, ANQGSEA. This CDR3 comprises 13 residues. The CDR3 region is CSVETQGQGEQYF. CDR3 DNA: TGCAGCGTTGAAACCCAGGGCCAAGGCGAGCAGTACTTC.

J is TRBJ1-2 and V is TRBV28; D is uncertain. The ends were cut back, 8 bases at V and 4 bases at J, with 8 bases in the middle. Germline CDR1 and CDR2: MDHEN and SYDVKM. There are 11 residues in the CDR3. CDR3 residues: CASGSVYGYTF. The CDR3 DNA reads as TGTGCCAGCGGCTCAGTCTATGGCTACACCTTC.